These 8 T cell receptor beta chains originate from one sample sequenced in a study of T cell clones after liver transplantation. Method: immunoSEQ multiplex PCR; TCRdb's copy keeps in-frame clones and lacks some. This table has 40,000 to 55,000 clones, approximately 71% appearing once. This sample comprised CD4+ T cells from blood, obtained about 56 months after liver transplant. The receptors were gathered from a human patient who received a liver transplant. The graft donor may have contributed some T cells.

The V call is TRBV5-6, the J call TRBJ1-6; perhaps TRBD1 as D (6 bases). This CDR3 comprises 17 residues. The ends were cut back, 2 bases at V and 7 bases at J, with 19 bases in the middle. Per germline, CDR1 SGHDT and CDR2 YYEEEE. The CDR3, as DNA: TGTGCCAGCAGCTTTAAACAGGGAATGGGCCCCAATTCACCCCTCCACTTT. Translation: CASSFKQGMGPNSPLHF.

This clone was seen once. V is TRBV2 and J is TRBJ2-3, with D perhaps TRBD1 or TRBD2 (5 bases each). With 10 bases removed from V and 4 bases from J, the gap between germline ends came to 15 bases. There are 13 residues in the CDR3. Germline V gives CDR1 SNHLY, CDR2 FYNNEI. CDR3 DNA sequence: TGTGCCACCCTCGGGACCGCCGCAGATACGCAGTATTTT. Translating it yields CATLGTAADTQYF.

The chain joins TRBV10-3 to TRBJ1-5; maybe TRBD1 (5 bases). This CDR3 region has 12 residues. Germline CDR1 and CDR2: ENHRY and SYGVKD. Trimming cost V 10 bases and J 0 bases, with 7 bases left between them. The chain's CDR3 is CATGNSNQPQHF. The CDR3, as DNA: TGTGCCACAGGGAATAGCAATCAGCCCCAGCATTTT.

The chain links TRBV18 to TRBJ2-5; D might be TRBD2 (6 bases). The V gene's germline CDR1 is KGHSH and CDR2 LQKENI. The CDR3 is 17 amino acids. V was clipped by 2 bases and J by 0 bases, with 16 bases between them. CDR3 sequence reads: CASSPGRTMRYQETQYF. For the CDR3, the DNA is TGTGCCAGCTCACCAGGGAGGACTATGCGGTACCAAGAGACCCAGTACTTC.

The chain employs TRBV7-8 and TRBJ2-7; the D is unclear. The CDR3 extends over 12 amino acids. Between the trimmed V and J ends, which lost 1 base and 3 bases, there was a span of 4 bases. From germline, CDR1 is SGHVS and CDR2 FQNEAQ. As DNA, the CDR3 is TGTGCCAGCAGCTTAGTGGGCTACGAGCAGTACTTC. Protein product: CASSLVGYEQYF.

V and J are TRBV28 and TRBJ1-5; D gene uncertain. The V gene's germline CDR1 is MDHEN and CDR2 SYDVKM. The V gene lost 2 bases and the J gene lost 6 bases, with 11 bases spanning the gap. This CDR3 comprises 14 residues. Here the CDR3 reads CASSLIGNGQPQHF. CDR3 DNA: TGTGCCAGCAGTTTAATCGGGAACGGTCAGCCCCAGCATTTT.

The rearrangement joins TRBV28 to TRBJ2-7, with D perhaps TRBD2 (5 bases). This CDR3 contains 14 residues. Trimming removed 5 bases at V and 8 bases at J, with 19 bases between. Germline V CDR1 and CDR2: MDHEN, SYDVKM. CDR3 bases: TGTGCCAGCAGTCGGGTGCGGCTGTCGGGGAAGCAGTACTTC. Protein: CASSRVRLSGKQYF.

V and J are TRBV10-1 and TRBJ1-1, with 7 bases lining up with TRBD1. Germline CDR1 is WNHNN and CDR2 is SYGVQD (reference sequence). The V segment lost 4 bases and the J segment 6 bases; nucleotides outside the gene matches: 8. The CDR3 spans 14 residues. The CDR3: CASSGQGIKAEAFF. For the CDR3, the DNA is TGCGCCAGCAGTGGACAGGGAATAAAGGCTGAAGCTTTCTTT.